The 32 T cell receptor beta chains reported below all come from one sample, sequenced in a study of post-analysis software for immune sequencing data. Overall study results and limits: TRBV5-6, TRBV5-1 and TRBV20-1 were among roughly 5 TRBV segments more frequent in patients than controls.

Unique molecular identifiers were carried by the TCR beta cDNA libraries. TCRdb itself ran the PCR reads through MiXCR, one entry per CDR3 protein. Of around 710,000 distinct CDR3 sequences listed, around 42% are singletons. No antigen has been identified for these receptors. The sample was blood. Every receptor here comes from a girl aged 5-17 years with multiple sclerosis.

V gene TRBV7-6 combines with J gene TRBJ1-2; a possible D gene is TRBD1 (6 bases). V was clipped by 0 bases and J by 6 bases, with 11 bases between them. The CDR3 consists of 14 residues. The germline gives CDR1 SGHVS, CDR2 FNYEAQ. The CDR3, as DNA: TGTGCCAGCAGCTTAGCTGGGCAGGGGCATGGCTACACCTTC. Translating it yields CASSLAGQGHGYTF.

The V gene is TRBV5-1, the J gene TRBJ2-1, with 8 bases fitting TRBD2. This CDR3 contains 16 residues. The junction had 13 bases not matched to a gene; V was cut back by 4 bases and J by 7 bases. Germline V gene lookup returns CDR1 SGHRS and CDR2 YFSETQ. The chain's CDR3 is CASSPTGLAGRNEQFF. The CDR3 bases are TGCGCCAGCAGCCCCACGGGGCTAGCGGGCCGAAATGAGCAGTTCTTC.

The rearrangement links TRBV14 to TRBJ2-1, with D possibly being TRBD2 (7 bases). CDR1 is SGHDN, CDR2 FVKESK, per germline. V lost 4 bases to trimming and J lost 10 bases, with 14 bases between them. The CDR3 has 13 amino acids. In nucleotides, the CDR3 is TGTGCCAGCAGCCGAGGGGGGGGAACGGAGCAGTTCTTC. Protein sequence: CASSRGGGTEQFF.

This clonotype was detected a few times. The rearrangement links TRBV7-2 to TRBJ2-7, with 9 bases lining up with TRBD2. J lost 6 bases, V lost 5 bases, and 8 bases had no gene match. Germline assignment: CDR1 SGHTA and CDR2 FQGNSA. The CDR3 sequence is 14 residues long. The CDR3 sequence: CASSPGLALSEQYF. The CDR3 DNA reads TGTGCCAGCAGCCCAGGACTAGCGCTGAGCGAGCAGTACTTC.

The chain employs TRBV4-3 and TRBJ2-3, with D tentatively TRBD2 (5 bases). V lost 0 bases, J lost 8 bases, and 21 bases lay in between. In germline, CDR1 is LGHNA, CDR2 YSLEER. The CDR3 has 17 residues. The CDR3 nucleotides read TGCGCCAGCAGCCAAGATACGGGCAGCGATTCGGGGAGTACGCAGTATTTT. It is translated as CASSQDTGSDSGSTQYF.

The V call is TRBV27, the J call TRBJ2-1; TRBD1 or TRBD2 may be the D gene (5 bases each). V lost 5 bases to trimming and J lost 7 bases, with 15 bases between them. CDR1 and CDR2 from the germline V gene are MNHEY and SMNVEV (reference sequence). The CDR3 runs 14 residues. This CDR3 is CASSRDPAANEQFF. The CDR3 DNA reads TGTGCCAGCAGTCGGGACCCGGCCGCTAATGAGCAGTTCTTC.

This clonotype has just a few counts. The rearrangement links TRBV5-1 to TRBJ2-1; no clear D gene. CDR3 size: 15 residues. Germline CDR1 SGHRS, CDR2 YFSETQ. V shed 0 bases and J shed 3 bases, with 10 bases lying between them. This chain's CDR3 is CASSLDLALYNEQFF. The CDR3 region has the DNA TGCGCCAGCAGCTTGGACTTAGCCCTCTACAATGAGCAGTTCTTC.

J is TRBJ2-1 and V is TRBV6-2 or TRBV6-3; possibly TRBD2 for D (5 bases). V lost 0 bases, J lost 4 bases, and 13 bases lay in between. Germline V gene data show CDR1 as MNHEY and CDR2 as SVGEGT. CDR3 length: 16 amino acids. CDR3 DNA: TGTGCCAGCAGTTACTCGGAGCAGCCGGGATACAATGAGCAGTTCTTC. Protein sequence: CASSYSEQPGYNEQFF.

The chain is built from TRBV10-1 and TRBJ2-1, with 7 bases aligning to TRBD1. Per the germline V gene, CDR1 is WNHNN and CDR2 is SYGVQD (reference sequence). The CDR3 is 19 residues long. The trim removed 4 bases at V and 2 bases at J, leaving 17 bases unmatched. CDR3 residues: CASSGDSIQGIQPYNEQFF. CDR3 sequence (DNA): TGCGCCAGCAGTGGGGATTCTATACAGGGGATCCAGCCCTACAATGAGCAGTTCTTC.

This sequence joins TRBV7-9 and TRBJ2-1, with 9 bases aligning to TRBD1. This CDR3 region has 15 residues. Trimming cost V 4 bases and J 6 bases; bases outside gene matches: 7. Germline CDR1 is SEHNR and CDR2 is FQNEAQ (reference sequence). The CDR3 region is CASSSPGQGTNEQFF. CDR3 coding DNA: TGTGCCAGCAGCTCCCCGGGACAGGGCACCAATGAGCAGTTCTTC.

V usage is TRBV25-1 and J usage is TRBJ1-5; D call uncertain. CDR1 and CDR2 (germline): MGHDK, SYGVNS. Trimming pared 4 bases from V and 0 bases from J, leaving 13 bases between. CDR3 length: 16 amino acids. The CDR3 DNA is TGTGCCAGCAGTGCATTGGAGGCGCCTAGCAATCAGCCCCAGCATTTT. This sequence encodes CASSALEAPSNQPQHF.

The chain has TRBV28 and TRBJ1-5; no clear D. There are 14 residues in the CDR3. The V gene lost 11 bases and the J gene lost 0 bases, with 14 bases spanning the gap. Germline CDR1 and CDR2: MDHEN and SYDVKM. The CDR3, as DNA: TGTGCCGGTGGCCGGGCGAATAGCAATCAGCCCCAGCATTTT. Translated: CAGGRANSNQPQHF.

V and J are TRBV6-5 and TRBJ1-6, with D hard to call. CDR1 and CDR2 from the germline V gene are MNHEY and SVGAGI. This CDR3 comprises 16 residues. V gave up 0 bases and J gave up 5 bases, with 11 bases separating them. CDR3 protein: CASSYSRPADNSPLHF. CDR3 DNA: TGTGCCAGCAGTTACTCCCGGCCGGCAGATAATTCACCCCTCCACTTT.

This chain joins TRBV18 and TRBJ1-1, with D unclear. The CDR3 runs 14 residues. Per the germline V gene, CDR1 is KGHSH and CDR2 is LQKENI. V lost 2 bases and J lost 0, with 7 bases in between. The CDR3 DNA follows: TGTGCCAGCTCACCAGGACCGATGAACACTGAAGCTTTCTTT. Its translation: CASSPGPMNTEAFF.

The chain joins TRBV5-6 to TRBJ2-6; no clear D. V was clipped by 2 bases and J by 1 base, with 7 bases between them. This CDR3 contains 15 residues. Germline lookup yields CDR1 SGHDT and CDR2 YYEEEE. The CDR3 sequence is CASSLETSGANVLTF. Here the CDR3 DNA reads TGTGCCAGCAGCTTAGAAACTTCTGGGGCCAACGTCCTGACTTTC.

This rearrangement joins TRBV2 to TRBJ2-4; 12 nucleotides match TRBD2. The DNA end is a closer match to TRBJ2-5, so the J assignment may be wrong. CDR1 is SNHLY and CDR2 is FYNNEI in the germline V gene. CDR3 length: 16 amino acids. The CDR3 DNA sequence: TGTGCCACCTGGACTAGCGGGAACAAGGGTCAAGAGACCCAGTACTTC. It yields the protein CATWTSGNKGQETQYF.

CDR3 nucleotides: TGTGCTAGTGGTTTGGAGACAGGGACAACTAGCACAGATACGCAGTATTTT. Protein sequence: CASGLETGTTSTDTQYF. The chain carries TRBV12-5 and TRBJ2-3; 7 bases align to TRBD1. With 1 base clipped from V and 0 bases from J, the junction kept 7 bases outside the gene matches. This CDR3 spans 17 amino acids. The germline gives CDR1 LGHNT, CDR2 FRNRAP. The variable domain in full, completed from reference TRBV12-5 and TRBJ2-3, reads DARVTQTPRHKVTEMGQEVTMRCQPILGHNTVFWYRQTMMQGLELLAYFRNRAPLDDSGMPKDRFSAEMPDATLATLKIQPSEPRDSAVYFCASGLETGTTSTDTQYFGPGTRLTVL.

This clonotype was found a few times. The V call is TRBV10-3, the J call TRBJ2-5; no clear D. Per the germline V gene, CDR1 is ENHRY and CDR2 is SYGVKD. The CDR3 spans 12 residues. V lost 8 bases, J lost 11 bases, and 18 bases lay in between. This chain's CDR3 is CAISRAYNEQYF. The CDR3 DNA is TGTGCCATCTCAAGAGCCTACAATGAGCAGTACTTC.

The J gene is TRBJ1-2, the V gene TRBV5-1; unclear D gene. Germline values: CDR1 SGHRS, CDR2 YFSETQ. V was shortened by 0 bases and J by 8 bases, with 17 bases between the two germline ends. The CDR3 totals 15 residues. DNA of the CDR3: TGCGCCAGCAGCTTGGTTCCGGCTTTGGAGTCCGGCTACACCTTC. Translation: CASSLVPALESGYTF.

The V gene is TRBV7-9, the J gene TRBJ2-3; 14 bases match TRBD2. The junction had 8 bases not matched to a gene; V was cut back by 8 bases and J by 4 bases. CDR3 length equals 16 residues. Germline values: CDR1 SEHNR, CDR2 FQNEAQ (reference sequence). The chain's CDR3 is CASLYPGLAGADTQYF. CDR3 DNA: TGTGCCAGCCTTTACCCGGGACTAGCGGGAGCAGATACGCAGTATTTT.

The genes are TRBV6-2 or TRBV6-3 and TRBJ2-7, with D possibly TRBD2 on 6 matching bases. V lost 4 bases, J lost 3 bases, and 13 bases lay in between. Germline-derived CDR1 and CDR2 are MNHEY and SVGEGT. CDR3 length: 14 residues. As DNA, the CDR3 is TGTGCCAGCAGTTGGGGGGATAGTGACTACGAGCAGTACTTC. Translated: CASSWGDSDYEQYF.

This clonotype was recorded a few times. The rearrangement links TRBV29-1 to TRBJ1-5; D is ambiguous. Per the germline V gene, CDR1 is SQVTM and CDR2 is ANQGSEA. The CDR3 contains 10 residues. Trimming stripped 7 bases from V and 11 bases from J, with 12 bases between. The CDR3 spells CSALWPTQHF. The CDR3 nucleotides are TGCAGCGCCCTTTGGCCGACCCAGCATTTT.

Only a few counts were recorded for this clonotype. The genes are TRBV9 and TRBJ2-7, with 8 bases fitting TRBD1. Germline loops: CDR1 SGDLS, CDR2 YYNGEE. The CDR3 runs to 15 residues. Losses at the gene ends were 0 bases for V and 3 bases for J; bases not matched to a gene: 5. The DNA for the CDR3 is TGTGCCAGCAGCGTAGCTCCGGACAGGGACTACGAGCAGTACTTC. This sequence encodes CASSVAPDRDYEQYF.

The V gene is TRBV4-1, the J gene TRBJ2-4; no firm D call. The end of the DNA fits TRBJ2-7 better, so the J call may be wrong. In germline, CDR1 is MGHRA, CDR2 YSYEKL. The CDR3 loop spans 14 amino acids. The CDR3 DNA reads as TGCGCCAGCAGCCAAGATCCCGCATACTACGAGCAGTACTTC. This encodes CASSQDPAYYEQYF.

DNA of the CDR3: TGTGCCAGCAGTTACACCGGGGCGGGAGAGACCCAGTACTTC. Translated, it gives CASSYTGAGETQYF. V usage is TRBV6-5 and J usage is TRBJ2-4; D may be TRBD1 or TRBD2 (5 bases each). The end of the DNA fits TRBJ2-5 better, so the J call may be wrong. This CDR3 comprises 14 residues. The germline V gene has CDR1 MNHEY and CDR2 SVGAGI.

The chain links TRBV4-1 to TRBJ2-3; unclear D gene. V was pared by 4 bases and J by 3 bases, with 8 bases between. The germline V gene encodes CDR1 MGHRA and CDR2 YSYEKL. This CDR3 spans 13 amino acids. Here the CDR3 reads CASSLKTTDTQYF. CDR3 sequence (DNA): TGCGCCAGCAGCCTAAAGACTACAGATACGCAGTATTTT.

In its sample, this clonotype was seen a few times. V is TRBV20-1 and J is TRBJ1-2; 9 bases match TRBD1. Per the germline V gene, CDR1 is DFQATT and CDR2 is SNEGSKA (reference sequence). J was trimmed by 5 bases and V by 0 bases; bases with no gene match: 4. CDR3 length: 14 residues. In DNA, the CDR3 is TGCAGTGCTAGAGATAACAGGGGGCCGTATGGCTACACCTTC. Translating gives CSARDNRGPYGYTF.

The CDR3 DNA follows: TGTGCCAGCAGCTTAGGTGGCGGGGAACCCACAGATACGCAGTATTTT. The encoded protein is CASSLGGGEPTDTQYF. The V call is TRBV7-8, the J call TRBJ2-3; D may be TRBD2 (6 bases). The V end lost 1 base, the J end lost 2 bases, and 13 bases lay between the germline ends. Per germline, CDR1 SGHVS and CDR2 FQNEAQ. This CDR3 comprises 16 residues.

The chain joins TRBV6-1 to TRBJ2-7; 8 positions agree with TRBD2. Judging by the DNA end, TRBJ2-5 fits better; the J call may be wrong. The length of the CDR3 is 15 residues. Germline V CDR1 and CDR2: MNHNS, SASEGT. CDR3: CASSGSGSRGETQYF. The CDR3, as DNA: TGTGCCAGCAGTGGAAGCGGGAGTCGTGGTGAGACCCAGTACTTC.

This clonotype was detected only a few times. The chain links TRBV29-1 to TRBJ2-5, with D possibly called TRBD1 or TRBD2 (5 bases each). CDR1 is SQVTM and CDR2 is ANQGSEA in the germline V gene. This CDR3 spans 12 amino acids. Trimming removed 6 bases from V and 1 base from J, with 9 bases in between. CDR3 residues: CSVERGQETQYF. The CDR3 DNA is TGCAGCGTCGAGAGGGGCCAAGAGACCCAGTACTTC.

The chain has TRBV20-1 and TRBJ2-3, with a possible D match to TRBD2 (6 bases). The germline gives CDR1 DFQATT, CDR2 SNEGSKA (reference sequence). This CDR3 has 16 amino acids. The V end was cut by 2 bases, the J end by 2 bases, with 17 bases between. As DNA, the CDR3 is TGCAGTGCTAGAACCCCCCTGGCGGGAAACACAGATACGCAGTATTTT. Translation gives CSARTPLAGNTDTQYF.

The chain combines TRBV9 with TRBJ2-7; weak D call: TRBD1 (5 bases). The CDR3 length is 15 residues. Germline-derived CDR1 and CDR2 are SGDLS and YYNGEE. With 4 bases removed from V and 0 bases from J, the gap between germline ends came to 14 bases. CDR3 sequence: CASSPRGSTSYEQYF. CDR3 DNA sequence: TGTGCCAGCAGCCCAAGGGGTAGTACCTCCTACGAGCAGTACTTC.